This note documents a single T cell receptor (beta chain) sequence. The trim removed 9 bases at V and 4 bases at J, leaving 6 bases unmatched. This CDR3 is built from 14 residues. Germline-derived CDR1 and CDR2 are SNHLY and FYNNEI. A J-beta primer mix and a sample-barcoded 5' primer were used in a second PCR of about 7 to 12 cycles. From the 5' RACE reads, TCRdb called clonotypes with MiXCR, one entry per CDR3 protein. Among around 650,000 distinct CDR3 sequences listed, roughly 41% were seen once. This specimen belongs to a study of blood T cells in healthy people across ages. The rearrangement uses TRBV2 and TRBJ1-6, with 7 bases that match TRBD1. This receptor was taken from a man at least 80 years old in good health. The specimen was blood. The CDR3 coding sequence is TGTGCCAGTAGGACAGGTCAATATAATTCACCCCTCCACTTT. Translation gives CASRTGQYNSPLHF. Full variable domain (outside the CDR3, taken from reference TRBV2 and TRBJ1-6): EPEVTQTPSHQVTQMGQEVILRCVPISNHLYFYWYRQILGQKVEFLVSFYNNEISEKSEIFDDQFSVERPDGSNFTLKIRSTKLEDSAMYFCASRTGQYNSPLHFGNGTRLTVT.